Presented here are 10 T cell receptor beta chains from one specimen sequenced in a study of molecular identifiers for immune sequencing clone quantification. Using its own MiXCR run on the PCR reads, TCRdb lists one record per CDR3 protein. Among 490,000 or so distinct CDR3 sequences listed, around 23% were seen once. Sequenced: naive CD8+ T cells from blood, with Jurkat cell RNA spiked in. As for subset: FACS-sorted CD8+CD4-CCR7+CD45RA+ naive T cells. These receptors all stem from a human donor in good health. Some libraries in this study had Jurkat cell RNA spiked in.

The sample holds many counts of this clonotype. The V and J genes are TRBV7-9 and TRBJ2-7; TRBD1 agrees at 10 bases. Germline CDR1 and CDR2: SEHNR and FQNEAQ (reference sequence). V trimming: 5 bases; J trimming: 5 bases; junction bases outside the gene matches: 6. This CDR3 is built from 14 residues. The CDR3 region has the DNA TGTGCCAGCAGCCGCGACAGGGGGCTAGACGAGCAGTACTTC. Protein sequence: CASSRDRGLDEQYF.

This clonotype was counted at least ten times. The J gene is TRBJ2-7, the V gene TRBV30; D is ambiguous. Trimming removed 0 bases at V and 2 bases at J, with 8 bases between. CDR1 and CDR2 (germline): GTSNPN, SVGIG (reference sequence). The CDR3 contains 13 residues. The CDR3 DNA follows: TGTGCCTGGAGTGTAGGCGGTCCCTACGAGCAGTACTTC. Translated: CAWSVGGPYEQYF. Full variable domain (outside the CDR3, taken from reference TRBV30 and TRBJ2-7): SQTIHQWPATLVQPVGSPLSLECTVEGTSNPNLYWYRQAAGRGLQLLFYSVGIGQISSEVPQNLSASRPQDRQFILSSKKLLLSDSGFYLCAWSVGGPYEQYFGPGTRLTVT.

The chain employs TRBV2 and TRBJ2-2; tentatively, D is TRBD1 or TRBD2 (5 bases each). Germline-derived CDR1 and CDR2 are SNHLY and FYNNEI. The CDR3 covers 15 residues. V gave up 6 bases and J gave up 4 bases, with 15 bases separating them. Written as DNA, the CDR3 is TGTGCCAGCAGGGCCGGGACGGAAGGCACCGGGGAGCTGTTTTTT. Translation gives CASRAGTEGTGELFF.

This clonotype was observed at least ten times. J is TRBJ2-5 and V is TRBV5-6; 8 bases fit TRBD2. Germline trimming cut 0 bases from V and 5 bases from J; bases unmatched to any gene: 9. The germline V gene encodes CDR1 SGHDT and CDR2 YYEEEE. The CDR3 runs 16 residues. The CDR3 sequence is CASSLATGGPSETQYF. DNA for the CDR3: TGTGCCAGCAGCTTGGCAACGGGAGGGCCGAGCGAGACCCAGTACTTC.

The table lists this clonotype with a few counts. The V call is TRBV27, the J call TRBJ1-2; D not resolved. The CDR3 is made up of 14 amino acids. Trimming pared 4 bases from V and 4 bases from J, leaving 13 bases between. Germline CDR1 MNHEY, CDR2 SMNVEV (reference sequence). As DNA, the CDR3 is TGTGCCAGCAGTTCGACGCCTGCCGGCTATGGCTACACCTTC. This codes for CASSSTPAGYGYTF.

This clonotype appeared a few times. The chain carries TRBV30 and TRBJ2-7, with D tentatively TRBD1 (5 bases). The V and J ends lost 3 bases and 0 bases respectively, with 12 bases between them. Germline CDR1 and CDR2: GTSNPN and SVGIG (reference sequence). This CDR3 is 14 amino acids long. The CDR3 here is CAWRGVAASYEQYF. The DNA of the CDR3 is TGTGCCTGGAGAGGGGTGGCGGCCTCCTACGAGCAGTACTTC.

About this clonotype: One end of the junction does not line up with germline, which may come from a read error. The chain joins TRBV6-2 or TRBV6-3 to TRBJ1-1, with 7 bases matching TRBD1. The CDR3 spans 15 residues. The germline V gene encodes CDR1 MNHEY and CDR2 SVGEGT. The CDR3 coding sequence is TGTGCCAGCACCCCTTGGGGACAGATGAACACTGACGCTTTCTTT. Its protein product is CASTPWGQMNTDAFF.

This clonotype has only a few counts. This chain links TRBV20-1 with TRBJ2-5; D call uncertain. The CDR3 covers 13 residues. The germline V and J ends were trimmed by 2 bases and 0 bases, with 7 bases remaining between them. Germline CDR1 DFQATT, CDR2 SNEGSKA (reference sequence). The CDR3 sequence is CSARLGYQETQYF. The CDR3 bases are TGCAGTGCTAGACTGGGGTACCAAGAGACCCAGTACTTC.

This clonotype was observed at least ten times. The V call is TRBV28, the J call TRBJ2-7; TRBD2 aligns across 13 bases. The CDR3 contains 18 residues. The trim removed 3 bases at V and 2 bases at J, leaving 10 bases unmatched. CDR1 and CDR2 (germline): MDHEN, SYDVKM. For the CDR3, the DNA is TGTGCCAGCAGTTTGCGGGGGACTAGCGGGATCCAAGCCTACGAGCAGTACTTC. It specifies CASSLRGTSGIQAYEQYF.

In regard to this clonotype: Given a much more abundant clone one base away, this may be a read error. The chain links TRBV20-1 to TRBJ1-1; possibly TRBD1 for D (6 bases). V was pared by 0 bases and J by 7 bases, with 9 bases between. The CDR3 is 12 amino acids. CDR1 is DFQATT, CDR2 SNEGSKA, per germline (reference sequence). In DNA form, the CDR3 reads TGCAGTGCTAGAGACATACAGGGTGAAGCTTTCTTT. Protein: CSARDIQGEAFF.